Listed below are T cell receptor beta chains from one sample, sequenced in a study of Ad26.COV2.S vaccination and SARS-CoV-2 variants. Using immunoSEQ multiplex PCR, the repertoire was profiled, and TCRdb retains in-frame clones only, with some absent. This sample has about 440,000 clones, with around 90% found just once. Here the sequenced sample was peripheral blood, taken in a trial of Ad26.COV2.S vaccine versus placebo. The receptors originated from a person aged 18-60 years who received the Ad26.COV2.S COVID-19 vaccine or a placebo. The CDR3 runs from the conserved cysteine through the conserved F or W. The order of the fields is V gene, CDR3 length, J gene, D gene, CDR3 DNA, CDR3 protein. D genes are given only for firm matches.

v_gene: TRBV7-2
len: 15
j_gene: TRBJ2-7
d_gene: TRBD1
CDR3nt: TGTGCCAGCAGCTTAAGGGGGACAGGGATCTACGAGCAGTACTTC
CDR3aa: CASSLRGTGIYEQYF

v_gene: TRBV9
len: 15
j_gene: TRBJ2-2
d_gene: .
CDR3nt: TGTGCCAGCAGCGTAGGTTGGACAAGCACCGGGGAGCTGTTTTTT
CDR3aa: CASSVGWTSTGELFF

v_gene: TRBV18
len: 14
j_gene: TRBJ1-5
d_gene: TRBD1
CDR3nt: TGTGCCAGCTCACCACAGGGGGCCGACCAGCCCCAGCATTTT
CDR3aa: CASSPQGADQPQHF

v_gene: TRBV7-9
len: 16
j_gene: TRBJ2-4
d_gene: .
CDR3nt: TGTGCCAGCAGCTTTGCAGGGGCGGGTGCCAAAAACATTCAGTACTTC
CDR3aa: CASSFAGAGAKNIQYF

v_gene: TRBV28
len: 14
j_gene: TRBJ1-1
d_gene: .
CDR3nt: TGTGCCAGCAGCCACCGAGTATCGAACACTGAAGCTTTCTTT
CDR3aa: CASSHRVSNTEAFF

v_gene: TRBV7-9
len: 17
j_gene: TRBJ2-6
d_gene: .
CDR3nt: TGTGCCAGCAGCTTTAAGGGGTTAGGCTCTGGGGCCAACGTCCTGACTTTC
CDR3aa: CASSFKGLGSGANVLTF

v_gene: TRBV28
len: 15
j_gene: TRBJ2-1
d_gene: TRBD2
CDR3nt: TGTGCCAGCAGTTTAGGCGGGGGCTCCTACAATGAGCAGTTCTTC
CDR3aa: CASSLGGGSYNEQFF

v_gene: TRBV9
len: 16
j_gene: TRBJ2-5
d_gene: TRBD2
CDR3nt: TGTGCCAGCAGCGTAGCGTTAGCGGGGGACCAAGAGACCCAGTACTTC
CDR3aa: CASSVALAGDQETQYF

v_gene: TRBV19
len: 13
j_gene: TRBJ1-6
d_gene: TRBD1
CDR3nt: TGTGCCAGTAGTACAGGGGGTGTTTCACCCCTCCACTTT
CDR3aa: CASSTGGVSPLHF

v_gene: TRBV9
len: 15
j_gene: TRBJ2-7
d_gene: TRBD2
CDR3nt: TGTGCCAGCAGCGTGGCGGTAGCGGGATCCTACGAGCAGTACTTC
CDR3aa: CASSVAVAGSYEQYF

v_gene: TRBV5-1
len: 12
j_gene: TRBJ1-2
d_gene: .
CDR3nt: TGCGCCAGCAGCGAGGACACCTATGGCTACACCTTC
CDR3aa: CASSEDTYGYTF

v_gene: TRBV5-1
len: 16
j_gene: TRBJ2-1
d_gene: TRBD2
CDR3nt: TGCGCCAGCAGCTTGGAAGTCGGGAGGGCCTTCGATGAGCAGTTCTTC
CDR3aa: CASSLEVGRAFDEQFF

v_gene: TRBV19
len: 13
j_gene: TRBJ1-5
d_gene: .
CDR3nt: TGTGCCAGTAAGCAGGGGACTCATCAGCCCCAGCATTTT
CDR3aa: CASKQGTHQPQHF

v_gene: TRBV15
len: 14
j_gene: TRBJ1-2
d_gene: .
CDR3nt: TGTGCCACCAGCAGAGATGGGACAAGCAGTGGCTACACCTTC
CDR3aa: CATSRDGTSSGYTF

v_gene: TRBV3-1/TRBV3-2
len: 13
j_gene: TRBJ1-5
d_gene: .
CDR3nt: TGTGCCAGCAGCCTCGGGACTGGAGGGCCCCAGCATTTT
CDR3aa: CASSLGTGGPQHF

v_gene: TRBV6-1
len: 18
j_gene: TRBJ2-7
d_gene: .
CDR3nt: TGTGCCAGCAGTGAAGTGGGACGGTCCCCTAATCCTACCTACGAGCAGTACTTC
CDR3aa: CASSEVGRSPNPTYEQYF

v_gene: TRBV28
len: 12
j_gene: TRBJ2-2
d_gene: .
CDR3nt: TGTGCCAGCAGTTTATCTGCCGGGGAGCTGTTTTTT
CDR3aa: CASSLSAGELFF

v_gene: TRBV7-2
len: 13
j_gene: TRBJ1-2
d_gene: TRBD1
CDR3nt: TGTGCCAGCAGCCCCAGGGGGAACTATGGCTACACCTTC
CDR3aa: CASSPRGNYGYTF